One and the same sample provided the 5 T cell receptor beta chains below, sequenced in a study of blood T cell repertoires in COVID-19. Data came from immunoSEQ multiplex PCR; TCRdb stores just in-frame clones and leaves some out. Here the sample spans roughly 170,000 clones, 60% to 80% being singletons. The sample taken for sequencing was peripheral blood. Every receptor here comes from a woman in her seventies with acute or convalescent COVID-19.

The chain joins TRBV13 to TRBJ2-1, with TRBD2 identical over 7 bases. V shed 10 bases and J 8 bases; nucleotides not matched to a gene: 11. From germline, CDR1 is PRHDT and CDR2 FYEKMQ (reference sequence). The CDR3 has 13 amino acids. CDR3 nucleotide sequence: TGTGCCACGAAAGCCCCGGGAGGCGATGAGCAGTTCTTC. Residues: CATKAPGGDEQFF.

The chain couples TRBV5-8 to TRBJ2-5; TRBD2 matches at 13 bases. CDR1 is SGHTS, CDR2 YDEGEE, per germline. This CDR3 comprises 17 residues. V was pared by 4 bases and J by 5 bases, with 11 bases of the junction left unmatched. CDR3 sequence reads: CASSDGLAGVGRETQYF. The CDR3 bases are TGTGCCAGCAGCGACGGACTAGCGGGGGTGGGAAGGGAGACCCAGTACTTC.

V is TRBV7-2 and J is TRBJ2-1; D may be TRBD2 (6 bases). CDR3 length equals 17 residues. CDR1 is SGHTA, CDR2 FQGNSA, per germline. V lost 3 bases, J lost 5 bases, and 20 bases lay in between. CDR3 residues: CASSLMWGVRRNNEQFF. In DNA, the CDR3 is TGTGCCAGCAGCTTGATGTGGGGGGTACGCAGAAACAATGAGCAGTTCTTC.

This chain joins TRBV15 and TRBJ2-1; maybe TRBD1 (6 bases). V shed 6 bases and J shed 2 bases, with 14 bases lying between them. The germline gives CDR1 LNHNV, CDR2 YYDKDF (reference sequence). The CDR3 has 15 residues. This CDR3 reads CATSLGRGPYNEQFF. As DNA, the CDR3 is TGTGCCACCAGTCTCGGCAGGGGTCCCTACAATGAGCAGTTCTTC.

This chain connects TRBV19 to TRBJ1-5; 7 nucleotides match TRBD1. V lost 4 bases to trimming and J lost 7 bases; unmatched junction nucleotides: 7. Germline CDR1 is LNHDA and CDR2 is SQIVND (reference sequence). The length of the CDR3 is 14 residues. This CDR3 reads CASSTRGLEQPQHF. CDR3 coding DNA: TGTGCCAGTAGTACGAGGGGGCTAGAGCAGCCCCAGCATTTT.